The T cell receptor (beta chain) described here comes from a study of blood T cell repertoires in COVID-19. Study information: T cells, B-cell-depleted T cells, or PBMCs provided the cDNA or gDNA that served as material.

Original data processing: Reference gene primer amplification gave nucleated cell count estimates. Measured with immunoSEQ multiplex PCR; TCRdb has only the in-frame clones, and not every one. V, J and clone size reflect that table, while D and trimming were determined from the DNA. This sample has a few hundred thousand clones, with about nine tenths found just once. Sequenced: peripheral blood. The receptor was derived from a man aged 40-49 years who had recovered from COVID-19.

The DNA of the CDR3 is TGTGCCAGCATTTCGGGAAAGGACTCCAAAAACATTCAGTACTTC. It is translated as CASISGKDSKNIQYF. V usage is TRBV2 and J usage is TRBJ2-4; D may be TRBD2 (5 bases). Trimming took off 7 bases at V and 2 bases at J, with 15 bases between the two ends. The CDR3 covers 15 residues. Germline V gene lookup returns CDR1 SNHLY and CDR2 FYNNEI.